This entry lists 19 T cell receptor beta chains sequenced from one sample in a study of monozygotic twins with inflammatory bowel disease. One entry per CDR3 protein, without DNA, is what TCRdb gives after re-calling the 5' RACE reads. The table for this sample gives approximately 150,000 distinct CDR3 sequences. The sample taken for sequencing was blood. These receptors were obtained from a human donor with ulcerative colitis or Crohn's disease, or a healthy co-twin of an affected twin (not recorded which).

The chain links TRBV25-1 to TRBJ2-5. Germline CDR1 is MGHDK and CDR2 is SYGVNS. This CDR3 region has 15 residues. The CDR3 protein is CASSEYRWQQETQYF.

The chain carries TRBV7-9 and TRBJ2-7; the TRBD2 assignment by TCRdb is unverifiable without DNA. This CDR3 has 14 amino acids. CDR1 is SEHNR and CDR2 is FQNEAQ in the germline V gene (reference sequence). This chain's CDR3 is CASSFQRELGEQYF.

This chain links TRBV15 with TRBJ2-7; TCRdb designates TRBD1, a call that cannot be tested without DNA. This CDR3 contains 14 residues. The germline V gene encodes CDR1 LNHNV and CDR2 YYDKDF (reference sequence). The chain's CDR3 is CATSRGQAIYEQYF.

V is TRBV20-1 and J is TRBJ1-1; TCRdb returns TRBD1, unconfirmable since there is no DNA. The CDR3 is 15 amino acids. Per germline, CDR1 DFQATT and CDR2 SNEGSKA (reference sequence). CDR3: CSAPGTGAMNTEAFF.

V is TRBV3-1 and J is TRBJ1-1. The germline V gene encodes CDR1 LGHDT and CDR2 YNNKEL (reference sequence). The CDR3 sequence is 14 residues long. The CDR3 here is CASSQWDRNTEAFF.

CDR3 sequence reads: CSASWREAGSYNEQFF. This chain uses TRBV20-1 with TRBJ2-1; lacking DNA, the TRBD2 call made by TCRdb goes unchecked. This CDR3 comprises 16 residues. In germline, CDR1 is DFQATT, CDR2 SNEGSKA (reference sequence).

The gene calls are TRBV29-1 and TRBJ2-2; the TCRdb call, TRBD1, lacks DNA for checking. Germline V gene data show CDR1 as SQVTM and CDR2 as ANQGSEA. CDR3 length: 14 amino acids. CDR3 sequence: CSLRTGGWTGELFF.

V is TRBV18 and J is TRBJ2-7; TCRdb returns TRBD1, unconfirmable since there is no DNA. The CDR3 is 13 residues long. From germline, CDR1 is KGHSH and CDR2 LQKENI. The CDR3 reads CASSPTGSNEQYF.

This CDR3 reads CASRLDEKLFF. The chain combines TRBV6-5 with TRBJ1-4. The CDR3 spans 11 residues. CDR1 MNHEY and CDR2 SVGAGI come from the germline V gene.

The chain is built from TRBV7-9 and TRBJ2-4. CDR3 size: 16 residues. In germline, CDR1 is SEHNR, CDR2 FQNEAQ (reference sequence). The CDR3 spells CASSLPLSTAKNIQYF.

V usage is TRBV12-3 or TRBV12-4 and J usage is TRBJ1-2; TCRdb's D gene call, TRBD1, goes unchecked for lack of DNA. This CDR3 contains 17 residues. The chain's CDR3 is CASSLGPWDRGGDGYTF.

The rearrangement uses TRBV5-1 and TRBJ1-3; TCRdb reports TRBD1, a call that lacks DNA to check it against. The CDR3 has 13 amino acids. CDR1 is SGHRS, CDR2 YFSETQ, per germline. The CDR3 is CASSSGDGNTIYF. Complete variable domain (other parts from reference TRBV5-1 and TRBJ1-3): KAGVTQTPRYLIKTRGQQVTLSCSPISGHRSVSWYQQTPGQGLQFLFEYFSETQRNKGNFPGRFSGRQFSNSRSEMNVSTLELGDSALYLCASSSGDGNTIYFGEGSWLTVV.

The V gene is TRBV7-2, the J gene TRBJ2-7; TCRdb's D call, TRBD1, is unchecked because there is no DNA. Germline values: CDR1 SGHTA, CDR2 FQGNSA. The CDR3 loop spans 12 amino acids. The CDR3 is CASSPSPGGQYF.

V gene TRBV29-1 combines with J gene TRBJ1-1; the D call of TRBD1 rests on TCRdb alone, since no DNA is present to check it. The CDR3 covers 13 residues. Germline V gene lookup returns CDR1 SQVTM and CDR2 ANQGSEA. The CDR3 loop reads CSVPGTANTEAFF.

J is TRBJ1-5 and V is TRBV10-3; TCRdb indicates TRBD1, and absent DNA this call remains unverified. CDR1 is ENHRY, CDR2 SYGVKD, per germline. The CDR3 spans 13 residues. CDR3 sequence: CAIAGQSNQPQHF.

This chain uses TRBV5-5 with TRBJ2-4; lacking DNA, the TRBD1 call made by TCRdb goes unchecked. This CDR3 comprises 14 residues. The germline V gene encodes CDR1 SGHKS and CDR2 YYEKEE (reference sequence). CDR3 sequence reads: CASSYGQGADIQYF. The variable domain in full, completed from reference TRBV5-5 and TRBJ2-4, reads DAGVTQSPTHLIKTRGQQVTLRCSPISGHKSVSWYQQVLGQGPQFIFQYYEKEERGRGNFPDRFSARQFPNYSSELNVNALLLGDSALYLCASSYGQGADIQYFGAGTRLSVL.

The genes are TRBV10-3 and TRBJ2-3; the D call of TRBD2 rests on TCRdb alone, since no DNA is present to check it. Germline lookup yields CDR1 ENHRY and CDR2 SYGVKD. The CDR3 covers 15 residues. The CDR3 is CAIRPAGGSTDTQYF.

J is TRBJ2-2 and V is TRBV14; TCRdb outputs TRBD1, but without DNA this stays unchecked. Looked up from germline, CDR1 is SGHDN and CDR2 is FVKESK. This CDR3 contains 14 residues. CDR3 sequence reads: CASTDRVDTGELFF.

The V and J genes are TRBV5-4 and TRBJ2-5; the TCRdb D gene call, TRBD1, has no DNA to confirm it. The length of the CDR3 is 15 residues. The germline V gene has CDR1 SGHNT and CDR2 YYREEE (reference sequence). The chain's CDR3 is CASSPLTGGIETQYF.